Presented here are 14 T cell receptor beta chains from one specimen sequenced in a study of blood T cell repertoires in COVID-19. Assay: immunoSEQ multiplex PCR; the TCRdb copy retains only in-frame clones and omits some. This table has around 280,000 clones, approximately 89% appearing once. The sequenced material came from peripheral blood. These receptors came from a woman in her thirties with COVID-19, enrolled during active disease.

The chain combines TRBV7-6 with TRBJ1-6, with 8 bases fitting TRBD1. CDR3 length: 15 residues. Germline assignment: CDR1 SGHVS and CDR2 FNYEAQ. V lost 2 bases to trimming and J lost 7 bases; unmatched junction nucleotides: 4. For the CDR3, the DNA is TGTGCCAGCAGCTTAATCAGGGGGCGGAATTCACCCCTCCACTTT. Its translation: CASSLIRGRNSPLHF.

The chain joins TRBV18 to TRBJ2-7, with TRBD1 as a possible D gene (6 bases). CDR1 KGHSH and CDR2 LQKENI come from the germline V gene. The CDR3 runs to 15 residues. V shed 5 bases and J shed 1 base, with 15 bases lying between them. CDR3 coding DNA: TGTGCCAGCTCATCGGGACACACTGTTTCCTACGAGCAGTACTTC. It encodes CASSSGHTVSYEQYF.

This clone was recorded once. V is TRBV6-5 and J is TRBJ1-1; D is undetermined. The germline V gene has CDR1 MNHEY and CDR2 SVGAGI. V was shortened by 8 bases and J by 4 bases, with 5 bases between the two germline ends. The CDR3 has 10 residues. The CDR3 nucleotides read TGTGCCAGCTGGGCCACTGAAGCTTTCTTT. This encodes CASWATEAFF.

CDR3 protein: CASSFRGVRSYEQYF. DNA of the CDR3: TGTGCCAGCAGCTTTCGGGGGGTCCGCTCCTACGAGCAGTACTTC. The genes are TRBV28 and TRBJ2-7; 7 bases fit TRBD2. The germline V gene has CDR1 MDHEN and CDR2 SYDVKM. V was clipped by 6 bases and J by 0 bases; unmatched bases: 8. The CDR3 loop spans 15 amino acids.

The chain combines TRBV4-1 with TRBJ1-3, with 7 bases that match TRBD1. This CDR3 contains 15 residues. The V and J ends lost 6 bases and 0 bases, in that order; junction bases with no gene match: 5. Germline assignment: CDR1 MGHRA and CDR2 YSYEKL. CDR3 loop: CASSPGTASGNTIYF. In nucleotides, the CDR3 is TGCGCCAGCAGTCCTGGGACAGCCTCTGGAAACACCATATATTTT.

The chain uses TRBV2 and TRBJ1-4; D unclear. CDR1 and CDR2 from the germline V gene are SNHLY and FYNNEI. The CDR3 spans 15 residues. Trimming left V 2 bases short and J 8 bases short, with 15 bases between. CDR3 in DNA: TGTGCCAGCAGTGAATCGTGGTTCGCGGGGGAAAAACTGTTTTTT. Translation gives CASSESWFAGEKLFF.

CDR3 sequence (DNA): TGTGCCAGCAGTGAAGCGCTGGCGGTTTACGAGCAGTACTTC. Protein sequence: CASSEALAVYEQYF. The gene calls are TRBV6-1 and TRBJ2-7; D call uncertain. The CDR3 is 14 amino acids. Germline values: CDR1 MNHNS, CDR2 SASEGT. Deletions cut 0 bases from V and 4 bases from J, with 10 bases between.

The chain joins TRBV7-8 to TRBJ1-5; possible D gene TRBD1, 5 bases. The CDR3 sequence is 15 residues long. Germline assignment: CDR1 SGHVS and CDR2 FQNEAQ. Trimming stripped 5 bases from V and 4 bases from J, with 15 bases between. The CDR3 spells CASSPGPPGNQPQHF. The CDR3, as DNA: TGTGCCAGCAGCCCCGGGCCCCCAGGGAATCAGCCCCAGCATTTT.

This clone showed up just once. This rearrangement joins TRBV2 to TRBJ1-5; 8 nucleotides align to TRBD1. V lost 6 bases and J lost 6; bases outside the gene matches: 4. The CDR3 has 13 residues. The germline V gene has CDR1 SNHLY and CDR2 FYNNEI. CDR3 loop: CASRLTGVQPQHF. The CDR3 nucleotides are TGTGCCAGCAGGTTGACAGGGGTTCAGCCCCAGCATTTT.

V usage is TRBV2 and J usage is TRBJ1-5; 10 bases line up with TRBD1. V was pared by 8 bases and J by 2 bases, with 6 bases of the junction left unmatched. The germline gives CDR1 SNHLY, CDR2 FYNNEI. The CDR3 totals 15 residues. The CDR3 nucleotides read TGTGCCAGCCGACAGGGGGCATATGGCAATCAGCCCCAGCATTTT. Translation: CASRQGAYGNQPQHF.

This clone appeared once. The V call is TRBV13, the J call TRBJ2-7; TRBD2 matches at 8 bases. CDR1 is PRHDT and CDR2 is FYEKMQ in the germline V gene (reference sequence). This CDR3 has 13 amino acids. The trim removed 8 bases at V and 4 bases at J, leaving 7 bases unmatched. The CDR3 spells CASRLGGAYEQYF. CDR3 DNA: TGTGCCAGCCGCCTCGGGGGGGCGTACGAGCAGTACTTC.

This clone has just one count. The gene calls are TRBV4-1 and TRBJ1-2; TRBD1 might be the D (5 bases). V lost 1 base to trimming and J lost 6 bases, with 15 bases between them. In germline, CDR1 is MGHRA, CDR2 YSYEKL. This CDR3 comprises 15 residues. Written as DNA, the CDR3 is TGCGCCAGCAGCCAAGGAATCAGGGAGGTGAATGGCTACACCTTC. Translating it yields CASSQGIREVNGYTF.

The chain employs TRBV7-9 and TRBJ2-3; TRBD2 matches 11 bases. This CDR3 has 16 amino acids. V was clipped by 4 bases and J by 4 bases; unmatched bases: 7. Looked up from germline, CDR1 is SEHNR and CDR2 is FQNEAQ (reference sequence). CDR3 residues: CASSSRLAGGPDTQYF. DNA for the CDR3: TGTGCCAGCAGCTCGCGATTAGCGGGGGGGCCAGATACGCAGTATTTT.

The rearrangement joins TRBV6-2 or TRBV6-3 to TRBJ2-3, with D unclear. The CDR3 sequence is 13 residues long. V lost 6 bases and J lost 13, with 20 bases in between. Germline values: CDR1 MNHEY, CDR2 SVGEGT. CDR3 region: CASSPRVLTLKYF. The DNA for the CDR3 is TGTGCCAGCAGCCCCCGGGTCCTGACCTTGAAGTATTTT.